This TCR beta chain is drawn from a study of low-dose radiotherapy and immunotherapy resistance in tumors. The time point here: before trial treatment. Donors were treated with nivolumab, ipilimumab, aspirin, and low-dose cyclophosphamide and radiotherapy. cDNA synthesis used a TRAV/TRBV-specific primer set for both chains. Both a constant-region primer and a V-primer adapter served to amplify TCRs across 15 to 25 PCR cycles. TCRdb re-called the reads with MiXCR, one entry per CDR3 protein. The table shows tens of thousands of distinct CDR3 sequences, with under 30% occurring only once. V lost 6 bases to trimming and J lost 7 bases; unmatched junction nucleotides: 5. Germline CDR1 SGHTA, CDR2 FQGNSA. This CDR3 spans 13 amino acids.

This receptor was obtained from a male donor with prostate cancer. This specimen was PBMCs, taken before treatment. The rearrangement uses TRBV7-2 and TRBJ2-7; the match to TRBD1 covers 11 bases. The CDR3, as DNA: TGTGCCAGCAGACGGGGACAGGGGGGGGAGCAGTACTTC. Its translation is CASRRGQGGEQYF.